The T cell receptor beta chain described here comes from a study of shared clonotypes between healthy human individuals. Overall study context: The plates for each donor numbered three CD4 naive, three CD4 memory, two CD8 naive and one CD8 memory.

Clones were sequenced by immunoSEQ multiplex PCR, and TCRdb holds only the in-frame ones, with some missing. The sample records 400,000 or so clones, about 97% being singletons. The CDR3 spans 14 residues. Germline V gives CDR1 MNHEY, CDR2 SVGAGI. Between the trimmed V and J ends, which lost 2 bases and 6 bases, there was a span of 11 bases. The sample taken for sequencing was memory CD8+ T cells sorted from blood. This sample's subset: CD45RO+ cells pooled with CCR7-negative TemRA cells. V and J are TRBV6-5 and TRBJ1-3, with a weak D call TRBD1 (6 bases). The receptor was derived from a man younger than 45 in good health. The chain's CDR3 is CASSYLSGENTIYF. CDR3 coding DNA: TGTGCCAGCAGTTACCTGTCAGGGGAAAACACCATATATTTT.